This T cell receptor beta chain is drawn from a study of blood T cells in healthy people across ages. The study recruited healthy Caucasian donors from Russia who were aged about 6 to 100. Around 10 milliliters of peripheral blood were drawn from each donor. Per-sample PBMC isolation yielded at least 7 million cells. Looked up from germline, CDR1 is SGHKS and CDR2 is YYEKEE (reference sequence). The CDR3 totals 14 residues. The V gene lost 0 bases and the J gene lost 7 bases, with 13 bases spanning the gap. A J-beta primer mix and a sample-barcoded 5' primer were used in a second PCR of about 7 to 12 cycles. All samples yielded 3 million or more CDR3-containing paired-end reads. TCRdb processed the 5' RACE reads anew with MiXCR; each CDR3 protein has one entry. The data contain about 970,000 distinct CDR3 sequences, just over 50% of them seen just once; the ten biggest clones take up around 21%. In this sample, this clonotype turned up a few times.

The sample taken for sequencing was blood. This TCR came from a woman aged 55-75 years in good health. V and J are TRBV5-5 and TRBJ2-5; no clear D gene. Written as DNA, the CDR3 is TGTGCCAGCAGCTTGGGATACTTAAAGGGGACCCAGTACTTC. Residues: CASSLGYLKGTQYF. Drawing the rest from reference TRBV5-5 and TRBJ2-5, the complete variable domain is DAGVTQSPTHLIKTRGQQVTLRCSPISGHKSVSWYQQVLGQGPQFIFQYYEKEERGRGNFPDRFSARQFPNYSSELNVNALLLGDSALYLCASSLGYLKGTQYFGPGTRLLVL.